The sequence of this TCR beta chain was determined in a study of T cells after yellow fever vaccination. The CDR3 has 15 residues. V shed 6 bases and J 5 bases; nucleotides not matched to a gene: 9. 5'RACE template switching produced TCR cDNA carrying a universal primer site and UMIs. In TCRdb, the 5' RACE reads were re-called with MiXCR into one record per CDR3 protein. The data hold approximately 600,000 distinct CDR3 sequences, with more than 9% observed a single time. This clonotype was seen more than once but under ten times. The sequenced sample was PBMCs, obtained on the day of the yellow fever booster vaccination. The source is a man aged 30 to 45 who received the YFV17D yellow fever vaccine. The V and J genes are TRBV12-3 or TRBV12-4 and TRBJ2-3, with 9 positions matching TRBD2. Here the CDR3 reads CASSQPTSGVDTQYF. CDR3 in DNA: TGTGCCAGCAGCCAACCGACTAGCGGTGTAGATACGCAGTATTTT.